This T cell receptor beta chain was sequenced in a study of T cell changes during pregnancy in multiple sclerosis (dated by TCRdb to the late 2010s). Notes on the research overall: Changes in the T cell repertoire over the course of pregnancy were examined in this study in women with multiple sclerosis.

Turning to this clone: It has no known antigen specificity. Base qualities are not recorded, but no much larger clone differs from it by a single base.

Libraries were built with the immunoSEQ multiplex PCR assay. TCRdb re-hosts the immuneACCESS table, in-frame sequences only. Its copies lack some clones; in the studies checked, an unresolved V gene accounts for under half of them, and the cause for the rest is not known. For this sample the table gives around 100,000 clones, of which about nine tenths were detected only once. The ten largest clones capture more than 1.5% of the sample. Germline trimming amounts to 5 bases on V and 1 base on J, with 7 as the count of junction bases outside the gene matches. The CDR3 contains 16 residues, cysteine and phenylalanine counted. The retained sequence is limited to the CDR3, 48 bases, with the frame set at the first base. Via the germline V gene, CDR1 is SGHVS and CDR2 FQNEAQ.

The sequence is built from TRBV7-8 and TRBJ1-2; the central 10 bases match TRBD1. The material was peripheral blood, obtained after pregnancy. This clonotype originated in a female donor with multiple sclerosis, enrolled in a pregnancy study. The sequenced DNA: TGTGCCAGCAGCCTAAGACAGGGGGCCGGTAACTATGGCTACACCTTC. This translates into CASSLRQGAGNYGYTF.